This passage covers 18 T cell receptor beta chains from one sample sequenced in a study of PD-L1 blockade in urothelial cancer. Profiled with immunoSEQ multiplex PCR; TCRdb holds only in-frame clones, not every one. This sample yields over 65,000 clones, of which roughly 80% are seen a single time; roughly 4.8% belongs to the top ten. Sequences were derived from PBMCs, sampled around atezolizumab (anti-PD-L1) treatment. The receptor source for this set is a man in his 70s with urothelial cancer.

The chain carries TRBV19 and TRBJ1-2; the match to TRBD1 covers 9 bases. This CDR3 comprises 15 residues. CDR1 and CDR2 from the germline V gene are LNHDA and SQIVND (reference sequence). V gave up 5 bases and J gave up 8 bases; unmatched junction bases: 12. The CDR3 reads CASSVRDRESLGYTF. In DNA, the CDR3 is TGTGCCAGTAGTGTCCGGGACAGGGAGTCCCTAGGCTACACCTTC.

The genes are TRBV28 and TRBJ2-1; 14 positions agree with TRBD2. The CDR3 sequence is 15 residues long. Germline trimming cut 5 bases from V and 15 bases from J; bases unmatched to any gene: 12. Germline V gene lookup returns CDR1 MDHEN and CDR2 SYDVKM. The CDR3 DNA is TGTGCCAGCAGTATCTCCGGGACTAGCGGGAGACGTGTGTTCTTC. Translation: CASSISGTSGRRVFF.

The chain couples TRBV27 to TRBJ2-3; perhaps TRBD1 as D (6 bases). The V gene's germline CDR1 is MNHEY and CDR2 SMNVEV (reference sequence). CDR3 length: 17 residues. Trimming stripped 3 bases from V and 4 bases from J, with 20 bases between. The DNA for the CDR3 is TGTGCCAGCAGTTTGGGGTCGTGGTACAGGGCGGCAGATACGCAGTATTTT. Translating it yields CASSLGSWYRAADTQYF.

J is TRBJ1-5 and V is TRBV15, with D possibly being TRBD1 (6 bases). The V gene lost 6 bases and the J gene lost 5 bases, with 17 bases spanning the gap. The CDR3 is 15 amino acids. CDR1 is LNHNV, CDR2 YYDKDF, per germline (reference sequence). The CDR3, as DNA: TGTGCCACCAGGACCTGGGGACAAGCCGATCAGCCCCAGCATTTT. Protein: CATRTWGQADQPQHF.

The rearrangement joins TRBV28 to TRBJ2-7; D gene unclear. The CDR3 spans 14 residues. V was trimmed by 2 bases and J by 2 bases, leaving 10 bases between them. The germline V gene encodes CDR1 MDHEN and CDR2 SYDVKM. CDR3 DNA sequence: TGTGCCAGCAGTTTAGATCCAGGAACCTACGAGCAGTACTTC. It encodes CASSLDPGTYEQYF. Supplemented by reference TRBV28 and TRBJ2-7, the full variable domain reads DVKVTQSSRYLVKRTGEKVFLECVQDMDHENMFWYRQDPGLGLRLIYFSYDVKMKEKGDIPEGYSVSREKKERFSLILESASTNQTSMYLCASSLDPGTYEQYFGPGTRLTVT.

This clone was recorded a few times. This chain links TRBV10-3 with TRBJ1-2; 7 bases are a match to TRBD1. Looked up from germline, CDR1 is ENHRY and CDR2 is SYGVKD. There are 14 residues in the CDR3. V gave up 4 bases and J gave up 3 bases; unmatched junction bases: 5. This CDR3 reads CAISGRGVDYGYTF. DNA for the CDR3: TGTGCCATCAGTGGCAGGGGGGTTGACTATGGCTACACCTTC.

This clone was observed a few times. The rearrangement joins TRBV29-1 to TRBJ1-2, with 8 nucleotides matching TRBD1. The J segment lost 3 bases and the V segment lost 1 base, leaving 7 bases of the junction unmatched. The CDR3 is 15 amino acids. From germline, CDR1 is SQVTM and CDR2 ANQGSEA. The CDR3 loop is CSVEGQGWGYYGYTF. The CDR3 bases are TGCAGCGTTGAAGGACAGGGGTGGGGATACTATGGCTACACCTTC. Full variable domain (outside the CDR3, taken from reference TRBV29-1 and TRBJ1-2): SAVISQKPSRDICQRGTSLTIQCQVDSQVTMMFWYRQQPGQSLTLIATANQGSEATYESGFVIDKFPISRPNLTFSTLTVSNMSPEDSSIYLCSVEGQGWGYYGYTFGSGTRLTVV.

This chain links TRBV6-1 with TRBJ1-2; the match to TRBD1 covers 7 bases. Losses at the gene ends were 6 bases for V and 9 bases for J; bases not matched to a gene: 13. The germline CDR1 and CDR2 sequences are MNHNS and SASEGT. The CDR3 length is 14 residues. CDR3 protein: CASRNYRDSPSYTF. CDR3 in DNA: TGTGCCAGCAGAAATTACCGGGACAGTCCTAGCTACACCTTC.

For this clone: At one of its ends the junction is not consistent with the germline gene, which may arise from a read error. The chain uses TRBV19 and TRBJ2-7, with TRBD2 matching 9 bases. CDR3 length: 15 amino acids. Germline V CDR1 and CDR2: LNHDA, SQIVND (reference sequence). The CDR3 bases are TGTGCCAGTAGTATAGGTGCGGGAGGGCCCTACGGGCAGTACTTC. Protein: CASSIGAGGPYGQYF.

V is TRBV29-1 and J is TRBJ2-7; TRBD1 might be the D (5 bases). Germline lookup yields CDR1 SQVTM and CDR2 ANQGSEA. Trimming removed 4 bases at V and 4 bases at J, with 11 bases between. This CDR3 has 12 amino acids. The CDR3 is CSVGPQGYEQYF. CDR3 in DNA: TGCAGCGTTGGCCCCCAGGGATACGAGCAGTACTTC.

The rearrangement links TRBV2 to TRBJ2-1, with 8 bases identical to TRBD2. CDR3 length: 15 residues. The junction had 4 bases not matched to a gene; V was cut back by 6 bases and J by 0 bases. Germline CDR1 is SNHLY and CDR2 is FYNNEI. In DNA, the CDR3 is TGTGCCAGCAGGGCTACTAGCGGCTCCTACAATGAGCAGTTCTTC. This codes for CASRATSGSYNEQFF.

The sample holds a few counts of this clone. V gene TRBV11-2 combines with J gene TRBJ2-7; TRBD1 is a possible D gene (6 bases). This CDR3 is built from 16 residues. Trimming shortened V by 2 bases and J by 2 bases, and 16 bases separated the two germline ends. Germline V CDR1 and CDR2: SGHAT, FQNNGV. The CDR3 is CASSLYTGTLTYEQYF. For the CDR3, the DNA is TGTGCCAGCAGCTTATATACCGGGACACTAACCTACGAGCAGTACTTC. The full variable domain, completed using reference TRBV11-2 and TRBJ2-7, is EAGVAQSPRYKIIEKRQSVAFWCNPISGHATLYWYQQILGQGPKLLIQFQNNGVVDDSQLPKDRFSAERLKGVDSTLKIQPAKLEDSAVYLCASSLYTGTLTYEQYFGPGTRLTVT.

The J gene is TRBJ2-7, the V gene TRBV6-5; D might be TRBD1 (6 bases). Germline loops: CDR1 MNHEY, CDR2 SVGAGI. The V end was cut by 2 bases, the J end by 0 bases, with 8 bases between. The CDR3 covers 14 residues. In DNA form, the CDR3 reads TGTGCCAGCAGTTACCAGGGGCCCTCCTACGAGCAGTACTTC. Translation gives CASSYQGPSYEQYF.

V is TRBV19 and J is TRBJ1-2; 9 nucleotides agree with TRBD1. V lost 8 bases and J lost 8; bases outside the gene matches: 21. The germline CDR1 and CDR2 sequences are LNHDA and SQIVND (reference sequence). This CDR3 contains 17 residues. The CDR3 protein is CASSADRGPQGGWGYTF. The CDR3 bases are TGTGCCAGTTCTGCGGACAGGGGCCCACAGGGGGGATGGGGCTACACCTTC.

The chain joins TRBV9 to TRBJ1-5; 7 nucleotides match TRBD1. V was pared by 4 bases and J by 4 bases, with 8 bases of the junction left unmatched. Germline loops: CDR1 SGDLS, CDR2 YYNGEE. The CDR3 contains 15 residues. CDR3 residues: CASSLGGQMNQPQHF. The DNA for the CDR3 is TGTGCCAGCAGCCTCGGGGGACAGATGAATCAGCCCCAGCATTTT.

Only a few counts were recorded for this clone. The chain uses TRBV28 and TRBJ2-7, with D perhaps TRBD1 (5 bases). Germline-derived CDR1 and CDR2 are MDHEN and SYDVKM. Trimming stripped 5 bases from V and 6 bases from J, with 23 bases between. The CDR3 is made up of 16 amino acids. CDR3 nucleotides: TGTGCCAGCAGTACTTTTCAGGGTAGGGGTGTGGGCGAGCAGTACTTC. Its protein product is CASSTFQGRGVGEQYF.

The CDR3 is CASRGGPSGSLSYEQYF. CDR3 in DNA: TGTGCCAGCAGGGGGGGTCCGAGCGGGAGCTTATCCTACGAGCAGTACTTC. The rearrangement joins TRBV28 to TRBJ2-7, with TRBD2 identical over 8 bases. The trim removed 6 bases at V and 1 base at J, leaving 14 bases unmatched. CDR1 and CDR2 from the germline V gene are MDHEN and SYDVKM. This CDR3 is 17 amino acids long.

The V and J genes are TRBV28 and TRBJ2-1; 11 bases map to TRBD1. Looked up from germline, CDR1 is MDHEN and CDR2 is SYDVKM. J gave up 6 bases and V 6 bases, and 13 bases lay outside the gene matches. CDR3 size: 17 residues. CDR3 sequence reads: CASSRTGGLHFPNEQFF. As DNA, the CDR3 is TGTGCCAGCAGCCGGACAGGGGGCCTCCACTTCCCCAATGAGCAGTTCTTC.